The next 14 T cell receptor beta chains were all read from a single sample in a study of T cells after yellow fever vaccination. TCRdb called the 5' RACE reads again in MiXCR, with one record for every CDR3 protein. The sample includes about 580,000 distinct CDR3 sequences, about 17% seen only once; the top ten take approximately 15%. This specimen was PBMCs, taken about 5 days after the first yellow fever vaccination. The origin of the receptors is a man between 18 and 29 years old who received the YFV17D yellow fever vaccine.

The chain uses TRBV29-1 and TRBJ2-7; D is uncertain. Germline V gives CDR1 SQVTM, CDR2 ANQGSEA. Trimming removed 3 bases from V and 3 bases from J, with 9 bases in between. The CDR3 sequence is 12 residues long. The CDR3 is CSVEENSYEQYF. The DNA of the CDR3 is TGCAGCGTTGAGGAAAACAGCTACGAGCAGTACTTC.

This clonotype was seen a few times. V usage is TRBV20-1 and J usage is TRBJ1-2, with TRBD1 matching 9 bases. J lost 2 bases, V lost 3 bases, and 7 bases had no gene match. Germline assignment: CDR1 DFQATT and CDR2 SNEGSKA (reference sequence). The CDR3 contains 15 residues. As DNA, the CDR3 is TGCAGTGCTAGCCCACCCGGACAGGGGAACTATGGCTACACCTTC. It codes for CSASPPGQGNYGYTF.

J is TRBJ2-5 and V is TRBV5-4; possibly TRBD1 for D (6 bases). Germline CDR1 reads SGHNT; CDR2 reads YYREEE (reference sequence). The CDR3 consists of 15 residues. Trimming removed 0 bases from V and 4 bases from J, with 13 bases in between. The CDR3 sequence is CASSLDRALGETQYF. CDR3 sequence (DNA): TGTGCCAGCAGCTTGGACAGGGCTCTCGGAGAGACCCAGTACTTC.

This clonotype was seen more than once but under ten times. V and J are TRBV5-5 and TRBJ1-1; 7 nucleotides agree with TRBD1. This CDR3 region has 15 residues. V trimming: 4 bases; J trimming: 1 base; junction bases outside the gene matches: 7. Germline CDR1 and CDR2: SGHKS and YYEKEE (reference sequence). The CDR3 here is CASSSTGAWNTEAFF. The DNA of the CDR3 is TGTGCCAGCAGCAGTACAGGGGCTTGGAACACTGAAGCTTTCTTT.

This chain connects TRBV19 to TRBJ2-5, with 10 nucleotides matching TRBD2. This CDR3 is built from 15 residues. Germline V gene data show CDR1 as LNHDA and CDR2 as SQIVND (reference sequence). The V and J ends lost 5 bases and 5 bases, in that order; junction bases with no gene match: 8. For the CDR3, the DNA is TGTGCCAGTAGTCAATCAGCGGGGGGGCTCGAGACCCAGTACTTC. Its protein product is CASSQSAGGLETQYF. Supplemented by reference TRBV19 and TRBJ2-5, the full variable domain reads DGGITQSPKYLFRKEGQNVTLSCEQNLNHDAMYWYRQDPGQGLRLIYYSQIVNDFQKGDIAEGYSVSREKKESFPLTVTSAQKNPTAFYLCASSQSAGGLETQYFGPGTRLLVL.

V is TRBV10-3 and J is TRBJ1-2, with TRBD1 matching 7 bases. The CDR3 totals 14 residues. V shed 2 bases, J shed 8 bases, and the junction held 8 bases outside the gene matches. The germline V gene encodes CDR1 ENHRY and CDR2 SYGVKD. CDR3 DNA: TGTGCCATCAGTGAGCCGGGACAGTTTGACGGCTACACCTTC. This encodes CAISEPGQFDGYTF.

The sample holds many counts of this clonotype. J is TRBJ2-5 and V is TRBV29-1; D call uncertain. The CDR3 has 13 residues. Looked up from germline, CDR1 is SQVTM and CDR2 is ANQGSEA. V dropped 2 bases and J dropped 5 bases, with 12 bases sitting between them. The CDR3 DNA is TGCAGCGTTGAAAGGTCTAGTACGGAGACCCAGTACTTC. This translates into CSVERSSTETQYF.

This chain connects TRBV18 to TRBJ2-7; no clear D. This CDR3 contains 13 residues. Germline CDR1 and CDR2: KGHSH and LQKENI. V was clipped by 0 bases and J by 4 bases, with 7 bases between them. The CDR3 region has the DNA TGTGCCAGCTCACCACCGCCCAGGTACGAGCAGTACTTC. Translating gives CASSPPPRYEQYF.

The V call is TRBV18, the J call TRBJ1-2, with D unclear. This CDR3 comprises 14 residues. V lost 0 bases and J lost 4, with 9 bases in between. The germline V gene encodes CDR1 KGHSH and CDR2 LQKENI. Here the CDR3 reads CASSPPSFLYGYTF. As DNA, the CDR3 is TGTGCCAGCTCACCACCAAGTTTTCTCTATGGCTACACCTTC. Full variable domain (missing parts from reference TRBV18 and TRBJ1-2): NAGVMQNPRHLVRRRGQEARLRCSPMKGHSHVYWYRQLPEEGLKFMVYLQKENIIDESGMPKERFSAEFPKEGPSILRIQQVVRGDSAAYFCASSPPSFLYGYTFGSGTRLTVV.

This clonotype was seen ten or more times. DNA of the CDR3: TGCAGTGCTAGAACATCACAGGGGGCGGATGAGCAGTTCTTC. It specifies CSARTSQGADEQFF. This chain connects TRBV20-1 to TRBJ2-1, with 9 bases aligning to TRBD1. Germline assignment: CDR1 DFQATT and CDR2 SNEGSKA (reference sequence). The CDR3 length is 14 residues. V dropped 2 bases and J dropped 8; count of bases not matched to a gene: 7.

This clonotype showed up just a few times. The CDR3 spells CASSSSSLGDQPQHF. CDR3 in DNA: TGTGCCAGCAGCTCGTCCTCCCTAGGGGATCAGCCCCAGCATTTT. The J gene is TRBJ1-5, the V gene TRBV7-6, with D maybe TRBD1 (5 bases). Germline CDR1 and CDR2: SGHVS and FNYEAQ. Deletions cut 4 bases from V and 5 bases from J, with 15 bases between. There are 15 residues in the CDR3.

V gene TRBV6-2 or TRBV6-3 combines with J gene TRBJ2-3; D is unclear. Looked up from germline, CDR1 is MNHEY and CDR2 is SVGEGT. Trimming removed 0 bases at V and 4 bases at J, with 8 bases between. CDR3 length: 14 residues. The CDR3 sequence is CASSYSGSPDTQYF. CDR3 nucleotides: TGTGCCAGCAGTTACTCGGGGTCTCCAGATACGCAGTATTTT.

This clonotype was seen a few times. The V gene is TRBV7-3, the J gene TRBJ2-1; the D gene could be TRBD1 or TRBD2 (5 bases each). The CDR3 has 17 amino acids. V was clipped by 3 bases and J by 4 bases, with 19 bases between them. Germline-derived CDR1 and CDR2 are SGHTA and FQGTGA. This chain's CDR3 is CASSLFPRGMGYNEQFF. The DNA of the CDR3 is TGTGCCAGCAGCTTGTTTCCGAGGGGTATGGGATACAATGAGCAGTTCTTC.

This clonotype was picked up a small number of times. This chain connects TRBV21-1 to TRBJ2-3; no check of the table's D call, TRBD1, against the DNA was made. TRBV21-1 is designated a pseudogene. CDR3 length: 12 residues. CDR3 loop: CARKMGGGTQYF. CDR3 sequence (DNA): TGTGCCAGGAAAATGGGCGGGGGAACGCAGTATTTT.